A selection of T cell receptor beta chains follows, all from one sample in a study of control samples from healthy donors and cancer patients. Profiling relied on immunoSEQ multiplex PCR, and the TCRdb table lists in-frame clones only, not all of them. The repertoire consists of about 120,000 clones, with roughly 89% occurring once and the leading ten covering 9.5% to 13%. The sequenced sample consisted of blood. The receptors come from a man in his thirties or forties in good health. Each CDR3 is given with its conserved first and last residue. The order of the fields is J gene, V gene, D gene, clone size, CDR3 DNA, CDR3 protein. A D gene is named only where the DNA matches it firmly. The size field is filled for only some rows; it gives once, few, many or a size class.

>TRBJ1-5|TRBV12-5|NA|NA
TGTGCTAGTGCGGGGCTAAATAGCAATCAGCCCCAGCATTTT
CASAGLNSNQPQHF
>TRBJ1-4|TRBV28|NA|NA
TGTGCCAGCAGTTTCGGACAGCCTGAAAAACTGTTTTTT
CASSFGQPEKLFF
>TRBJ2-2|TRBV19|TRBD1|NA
TGTGCCAGTAGATTCGACAGGGTAAACACCGGGGAGCTGTTTTTT
CASRFDRVNTGELFF
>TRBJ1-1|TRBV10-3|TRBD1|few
TGTGCCATCAGGCCTCCGGACAGGGGCACGAGAGCTTTCTTT
CAIRPPDRGTRAFF
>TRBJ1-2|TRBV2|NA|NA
TGTGCCAGCAGTGAAGTAGACTATGGCTACACCTTC
CASSEVDYGYTF
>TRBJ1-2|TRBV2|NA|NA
TGTGCCAGCAGTGGTCAGGGCCAACACTATGGCTACACCTTC
CASSGQGQHYGYTF
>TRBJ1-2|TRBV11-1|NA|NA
TGTGCCAGCAGCCCCGACACCAACAGGGTACGGGGCTACACCTTC
CASSPDTNRVRGYTF
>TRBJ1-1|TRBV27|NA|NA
TGTGCCAGCAGGGGACGGGGAGTGAACACTGAAGCTTTCTTT
CASRGRGVNTEAFF
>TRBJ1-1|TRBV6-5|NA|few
TGTGCCAGCACTATGACTGAAGCTTTCTTT
CASTMTEAFF
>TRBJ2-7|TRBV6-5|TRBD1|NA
TGTGCCAGCAGCCACGCAGGGGGCGCGGACGAGCAGTACTTC
CASSHAGGADEQYF
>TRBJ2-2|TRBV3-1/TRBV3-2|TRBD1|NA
TGTGCCAGCAGCTGGACAGGAAACACCGGGGAGCTGTTTTTT
CASSWTGNTGELFF
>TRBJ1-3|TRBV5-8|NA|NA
TGTGCCAGCAGCTTATCGACCGTTGGAAACACCATATATTTT
CASSLSTVGNTIYF
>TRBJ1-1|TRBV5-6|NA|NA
TGTGCCAGCAGCTTGGTCCCGAACACTGAAGCTTTCTTT
CASSLVPNTEAFF
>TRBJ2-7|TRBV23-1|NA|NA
TGCGCCAGCAGTCAATCGTTACCCAGGAAAGAGACCTACGAGCAGTACTTC
CASSQSLPRKETYEQYF
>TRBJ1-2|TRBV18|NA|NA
TGTGCCAGCTCACCACCCACTAACTATGGCTACACCTTC
CASSPPTNYGYTF
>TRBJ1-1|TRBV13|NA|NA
TGTGCCAGCAGCTCTACGACAGATTTAAACACTGAAGCTTTCTTT
CASSSTTDLNTEAFF
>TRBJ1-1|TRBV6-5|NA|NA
TGTGCCAGCAGTCCAGGACAGTGGATGAACACTGAAGCTTTCTTT
CASSPGQWMNTEAFF
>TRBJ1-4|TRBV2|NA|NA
TGTGCCAGCAGTGTGGGGAGAGGGGAGAATGAAAAACTGTTTTTT
CASSVGRGENEKLFF
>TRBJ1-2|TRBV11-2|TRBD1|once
TGTGCCAGCAGCTTTCCAGGGGGCGTGGATGGCTACACCTTC
CASSFPGGVDGYTF
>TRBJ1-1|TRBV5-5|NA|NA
TGTGCCAGCCTTCGAGAGGCGGCCGGCCCCACTGAAGCTTTCTTT
CASLREAAGPTEAFF